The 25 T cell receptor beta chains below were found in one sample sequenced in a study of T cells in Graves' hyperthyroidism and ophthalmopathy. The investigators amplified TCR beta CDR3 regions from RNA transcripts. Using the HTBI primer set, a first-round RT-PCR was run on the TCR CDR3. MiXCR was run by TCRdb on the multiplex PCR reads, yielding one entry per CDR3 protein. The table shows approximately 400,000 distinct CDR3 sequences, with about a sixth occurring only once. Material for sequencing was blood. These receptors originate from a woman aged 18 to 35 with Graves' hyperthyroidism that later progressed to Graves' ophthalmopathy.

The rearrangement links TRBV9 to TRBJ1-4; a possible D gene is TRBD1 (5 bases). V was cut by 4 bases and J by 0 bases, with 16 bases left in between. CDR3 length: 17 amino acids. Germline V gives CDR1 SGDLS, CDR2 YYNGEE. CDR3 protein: CASSPSGTFATNEKLFF. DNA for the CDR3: TGTGCCAGCAGCCCATCGGGGACGTTTGCAACTAATGAAAAACTGTTTTTT.

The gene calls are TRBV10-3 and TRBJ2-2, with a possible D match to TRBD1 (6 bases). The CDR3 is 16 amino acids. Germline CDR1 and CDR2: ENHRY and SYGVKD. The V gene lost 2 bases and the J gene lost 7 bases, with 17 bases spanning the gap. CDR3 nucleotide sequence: TGTGCCATCAGTGAGGATCCGATCCAGGGGTTCGGGGAGCTGTTTTTT. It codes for CAISEDPIQGFGELFF.

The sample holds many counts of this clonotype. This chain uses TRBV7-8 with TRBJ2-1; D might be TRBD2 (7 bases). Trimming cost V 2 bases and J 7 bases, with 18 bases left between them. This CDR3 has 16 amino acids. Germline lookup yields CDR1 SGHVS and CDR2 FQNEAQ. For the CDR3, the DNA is TGTGCCAGCAGCTTACCAGGTTGGGAGGGGGAGAATGAGCAGTTCTTC. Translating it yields CASSLPGWEGENEQFF.

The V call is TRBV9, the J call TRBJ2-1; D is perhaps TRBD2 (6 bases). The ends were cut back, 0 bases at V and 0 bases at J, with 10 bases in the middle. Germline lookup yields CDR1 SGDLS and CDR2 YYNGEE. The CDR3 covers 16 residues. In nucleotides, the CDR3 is TGTGCCAGCAGCGTAGAGGCGGGACCCTCCTACAATGAGCAGTTCTTC. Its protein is CASSVEAGPSYNEQFF.

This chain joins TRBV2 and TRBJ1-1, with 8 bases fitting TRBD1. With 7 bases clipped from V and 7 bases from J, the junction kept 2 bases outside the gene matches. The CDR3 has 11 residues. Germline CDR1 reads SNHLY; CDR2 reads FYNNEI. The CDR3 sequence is CASTGGIEAFF. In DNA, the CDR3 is TGTGCCAGCACAGGGGGCATTGAAGCTTTCTTT. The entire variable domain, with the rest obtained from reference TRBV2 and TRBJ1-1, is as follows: EPEVTQTPSHQVTQMGQEVILRCVPISNHLYFYWYRQILGQKVEFLVSFYNNEISEKSEIFDDQFSVERPDGSNFTLKIRSTKLEDSAMYFCASTGGIEAFFGQGTRLTVV.

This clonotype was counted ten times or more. The CDR3 nucleotides read TGTGCCTGGAGCTTGGGGAACACTGAAGCTTTCTTT. Translation: CAWSLGNTEAFF. The V and J genes are TRBV30 and TRBJ1-1; D is uncertain. The CDR3 runs to 12 residues. Per germline, CDR1 GTSNPN and CDR2 SVGIG (reference sequence). With 3 bases removed from V and 1 base from J, the gap between germline ends came to 6 bases.

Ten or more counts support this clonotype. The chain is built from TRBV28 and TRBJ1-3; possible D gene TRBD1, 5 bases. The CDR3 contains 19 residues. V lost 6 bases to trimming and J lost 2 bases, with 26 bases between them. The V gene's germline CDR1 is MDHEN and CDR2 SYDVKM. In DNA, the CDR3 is TGTGCCAGCAGCGGCTCCGGGACGATAAAAAGAGGGCCTGGAAACACCATATATTTT. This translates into CASSGSGTIKRGPGNTIYF. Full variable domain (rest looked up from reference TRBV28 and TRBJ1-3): DVKVTQSSRYLVKRTGEKVFLECVQDMDHENMFWYRQDPGLGLRLIYFSYDVKMKEKGDIPEGYSVSREKKERFSLILESASTNQTSMYLCASSGSGTIKRGPGNTIYFGEGSWLTVV.

CDR3 in amino acids: CASSAAPINEQFF. The CDR3 nucleotides are TGTGCCAGCAGTGCGGCTCCAATCAATGAGCAGTTCTTC. The chain has TRBV2 and TRBJ2-1; D gene ambiguous. V lost 4 bases and J 6 bases, leaving 10 bases between the germline ends. From germline, CDR1 is SNHLY and CDR2 FYNNEI. This CDR3 has 13 residues.

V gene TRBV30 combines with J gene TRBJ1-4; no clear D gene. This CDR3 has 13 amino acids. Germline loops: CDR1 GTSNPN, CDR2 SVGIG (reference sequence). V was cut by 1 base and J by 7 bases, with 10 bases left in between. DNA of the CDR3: TGTGCCTGGAGTGGGTGGGGTTCTGAAAAACTGTTTTTT. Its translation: CAWSGWGSEKLFF.

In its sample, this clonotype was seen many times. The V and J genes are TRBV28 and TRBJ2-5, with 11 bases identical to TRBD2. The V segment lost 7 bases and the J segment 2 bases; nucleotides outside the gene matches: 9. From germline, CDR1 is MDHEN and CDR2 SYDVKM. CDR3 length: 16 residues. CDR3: CASKYSGRGGQETQYF. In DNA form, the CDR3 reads TGTGCCAGCAAATATAGCGGGAGGGGCGGACAAGAGACCCAGTACTTC.

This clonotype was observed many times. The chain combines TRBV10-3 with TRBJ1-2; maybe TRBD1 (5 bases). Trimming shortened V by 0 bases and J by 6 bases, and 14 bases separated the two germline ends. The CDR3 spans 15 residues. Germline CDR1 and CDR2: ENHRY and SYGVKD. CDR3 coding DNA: TGTGCCATCAGTGAGTCCAAGGGCAGGGCCAATGGCTACACCTTC. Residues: CAISESKGRANGYTF.

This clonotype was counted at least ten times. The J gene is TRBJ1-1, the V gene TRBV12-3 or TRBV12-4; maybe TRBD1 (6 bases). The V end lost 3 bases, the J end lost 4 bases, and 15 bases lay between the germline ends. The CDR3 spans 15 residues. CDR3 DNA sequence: TGTGCCAGCAGTTTTTCGGTCAAGACAGGCACTGAAGCTTTCTTT. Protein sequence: CASSFSVKTGTEAFF.

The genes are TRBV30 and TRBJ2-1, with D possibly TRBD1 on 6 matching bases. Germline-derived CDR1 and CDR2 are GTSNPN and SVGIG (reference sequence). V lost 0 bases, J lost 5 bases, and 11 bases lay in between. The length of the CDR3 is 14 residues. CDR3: CAWSVQGSDNEQFF. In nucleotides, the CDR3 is TGTGCCTGGAGTGTACAGGGCAGTGACAATGAGCAGTTCTTC. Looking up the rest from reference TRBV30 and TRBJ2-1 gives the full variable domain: SQTIHQWPATLVQPVGSPLSLECTVEGTSNPNLYWYRQAAGRGLQLLFYSVGIGQISSEVPQNLSASRPQDRQFILSSKKLLLSDSGFYLCAWSVQGSDNEQFFGPGTRLTVL.

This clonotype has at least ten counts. The CDR3 DNA reads as TGTGCCAGCAGTTTGGATGGGGAGAACATGTGGGAGCAGTACTTC. Its translation is CASSLDGENMWEQYF. This chain uses TRBV28 with TRBJ2-7; possible D gene TRBD2, 5 bases. The germline gives CDR1 MDHEN, CDR2 SYDVKM. CDR3 length: 15 amino acids. V shed 3 bases and J shed 7 bases, with 19 bases lying between them.

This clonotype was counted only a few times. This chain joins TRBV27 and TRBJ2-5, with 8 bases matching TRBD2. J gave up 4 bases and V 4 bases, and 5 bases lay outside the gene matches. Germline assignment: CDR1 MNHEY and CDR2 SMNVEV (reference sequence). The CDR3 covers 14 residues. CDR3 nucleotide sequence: TGTGCCAGCAGTTCGGGACTAGATAGAGAGACCCAGTACTTC. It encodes CASSSGLDRETQYF.

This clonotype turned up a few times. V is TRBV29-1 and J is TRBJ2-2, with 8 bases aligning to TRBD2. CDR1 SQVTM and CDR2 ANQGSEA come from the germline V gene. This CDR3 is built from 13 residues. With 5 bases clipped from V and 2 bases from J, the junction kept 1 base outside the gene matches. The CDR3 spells CSVSGSNTGELFF. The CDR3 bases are TGCAGCGTTAGCGGGAGTAACACCGGGGAGCTGTTTTTT.

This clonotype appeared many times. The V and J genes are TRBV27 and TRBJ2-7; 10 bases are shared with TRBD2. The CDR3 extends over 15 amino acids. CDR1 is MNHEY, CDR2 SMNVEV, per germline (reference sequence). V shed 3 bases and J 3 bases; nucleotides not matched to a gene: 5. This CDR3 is CASSFTSGKGYEQYF. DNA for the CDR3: TGTGCCAGCAGTTTCACTAGCGGGAAGGGCTACGAGCAGTACTTC.

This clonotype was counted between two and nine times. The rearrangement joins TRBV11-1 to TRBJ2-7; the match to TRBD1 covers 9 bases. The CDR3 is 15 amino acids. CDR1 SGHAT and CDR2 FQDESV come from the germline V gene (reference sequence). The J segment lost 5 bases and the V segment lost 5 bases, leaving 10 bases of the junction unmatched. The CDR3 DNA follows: TGTGCCAGCAGCCCCGACCGGGACAGGGTGAACGAGCAGTACTTC. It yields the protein CASSPDRDRVNEQYF.

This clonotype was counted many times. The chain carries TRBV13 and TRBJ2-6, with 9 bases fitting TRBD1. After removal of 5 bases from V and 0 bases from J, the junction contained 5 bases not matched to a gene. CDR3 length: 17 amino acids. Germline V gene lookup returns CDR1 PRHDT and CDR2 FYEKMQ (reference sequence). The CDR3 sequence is CASSQGQGVSGANVLTF. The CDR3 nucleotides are TGTGCCAGCAGCCAGGGACAGGGAGTCTCTGGGGCCAACGTCCTGACTTTC.

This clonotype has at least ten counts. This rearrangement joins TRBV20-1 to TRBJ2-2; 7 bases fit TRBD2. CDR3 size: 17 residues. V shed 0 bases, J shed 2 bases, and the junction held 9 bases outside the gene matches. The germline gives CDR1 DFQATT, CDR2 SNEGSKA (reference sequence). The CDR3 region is CSARDRLAQVNTGELFF. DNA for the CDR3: TGCAGTGCTAGAGATAGACTAGCCCAAGTCAACACCGGGGAGCTGTTTTTT.

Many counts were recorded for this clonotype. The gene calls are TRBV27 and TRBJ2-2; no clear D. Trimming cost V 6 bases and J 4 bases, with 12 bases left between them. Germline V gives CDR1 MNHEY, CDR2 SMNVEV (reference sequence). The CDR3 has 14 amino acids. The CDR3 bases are TGTGCCAGCAGCCCAATCTTTGGCACCGGGGAGCTGTTTTTT. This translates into CASSPIFGTGELFF.

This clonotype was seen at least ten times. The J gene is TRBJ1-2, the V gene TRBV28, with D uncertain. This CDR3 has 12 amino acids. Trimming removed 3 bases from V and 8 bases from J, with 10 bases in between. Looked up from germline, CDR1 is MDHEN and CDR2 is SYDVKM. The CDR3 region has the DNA TGTGCCAGCAGTTTCCCCGATGGGGGCTACACCTTC. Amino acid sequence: CASSFPDGGYTF.

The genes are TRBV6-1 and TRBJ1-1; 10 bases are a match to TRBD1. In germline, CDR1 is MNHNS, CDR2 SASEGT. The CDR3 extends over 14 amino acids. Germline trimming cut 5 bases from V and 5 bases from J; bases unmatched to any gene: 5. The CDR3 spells CASSLGQGRTEAFF. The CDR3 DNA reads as TGTGCCAGCAGTTTGGGACAGGGGAGGACTGAAGCTTTCTTT.

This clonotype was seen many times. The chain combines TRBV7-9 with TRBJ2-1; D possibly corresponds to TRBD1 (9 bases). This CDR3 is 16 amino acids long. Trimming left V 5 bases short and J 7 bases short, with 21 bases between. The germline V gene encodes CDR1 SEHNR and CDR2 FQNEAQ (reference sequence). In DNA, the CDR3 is TGTGCCAGCAGCCGGCGCGGGGGGACAGGGCGAAATGAGCAGTTCTTC. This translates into CASSRRGGTGRNEQFF.

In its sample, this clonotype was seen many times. CDR3: CASSLGGARYYEQYF. CDR3 nucleotides: TGTGCCAGCAGTTTGGGGGGGGCGCGGTACTACGAGCAGTACTTC. The chain employs TRBV28 and TRBJ2-7, with D possibly being TRBD2 (7 bases). Germline CDR1 MDHEN, CDR2 SYDVKM. This CDR3 contains 15 residues. V was shortened by 3 bases and J by 3 bases, with 15 bases between the two germline ends.